The TCR beta chain under discussion was sequenced for a study of cytomegalovirus exposure and HLA in healthy donors (dated by TCRdb to about 2017). At the level of the whole study: An earlier analysis of 550 to 700 of the donors reported approximately 290 Gb of sequence data and about 100 million unique TCR beta sequences from 190 million or so T cells. A later genetic analysis took genome-wide SNP genotypes for 398 of the 666 donors and used that subset as a discovery cohort. The number of typed donors differed by locus: roughly 620-630 for A, B, C, DRB1 and DQB1; some 500 for DQA1; about 600 for DPA1; and roughly 470 for DPB1. Of the roughly 400 genotyped donors, more than 75% were placed in the genetic ancestry cluster associated with self-reported Caucasian donors. Among over 350 genotyped donors of the cohort, an average of approximately 250,000 unique TCR beta nucleotide sequences were sequenced per donor, 15% to 20% of them non-productive. A later analysis re-analyzed previously published TCR beta repertoires from 650 to 800 donors and added high-resolution HLA genotyping to study TCR occurrence patterns. HLA typing included class I and class II loci at four-digit resolution. Approximately 300 gigabases of sequencing data and around 80 million unique TCR sequences made up an early release that covered approximately 650 HLA-typed donors. The study profiled the T cell repertoires of some 610 subjects by immunosequencing and related them to cytomegalovirus serostatus. In addition to the first cohort of approximately 650 subjects, a separate validation cohort of 130 or so different subjects was used. The study was designed to test whether signatures of past pathogen exposure could be identified by cataloging public T cell receptors. Because of strong linkage in the cohort, roughly five DR-DQ haplotypes were treated as single units for association and clustering. All discovery cohort repertoires had been generated using a single sequencing platform. To decide whether each TCR beta V gene segment behaved as functional or pseudogenic, an earlier analysis of over 500 of the donors relied on high-throughput TCR beta sequencing. Donor age, sex, ethnicity and CMV serostatus were compiled alongside the repertoire data. High-throughput TCR immunosequencing, statistical association of individual TCRs with disease status, and machine learning were combined to predict cytomegalovirus infection status. The later analysis used no new phenotypic data to find candidate immune exposures, relying instead on TCR beta sequences and their occurrence across donors.

Taken from cysteine to phenylalanine, the CDR3 has 15 residues. The read is trimmed to its CDR3 DNA, 45 bases read in frame from base 1. Trimming takes 11 bases off V and 4 bases off J; junction bases not matched to a gene: 13. CDR1 and CDR2 were assigned from the germline V gene as ENHRY and SYGVKD. Receptor libraries were prepared by the immunoSEQ multiplex PCR assay. For the multiplex PCR, a mixture combining 60 forward primers for TCR Vbeta segments and 13 reverse primers for TCR Jbeta segments was used. A multiplex PCR assay on genomic DNA amplified the CDR3 region of rearranged TCR beta genes. On the Illumina HiSeq System, the amplified TCR beta libraries were sequenced as 87-base-pair reads. The paper's data handling went like this. A later analysis counted about 82 million unique TCR beta chains across the 700 or so repertoires, and roughly 10 million of these chains were shared by at least two donors. To remove PCR and sequencing errors, raw reads were error-corrected and collapsed into unique sequences using a nearest-neighbor algorithm that merged closely related sequences. Alignment of CDR3 sequences to IMGT reference sequences was used to assign V, D and J gene segments. For a sequence to be retained, at least a six-nucleotide match to both a V gene segment and a J gene segment was required. Rearrangements were classified as productive when the CDR3 lacked stop codons and remained in frame with V and J, and all other rearrangements were classified as non-productive. Following IMGT convention, CDR3 was defined as the stretch from the second conserved V-encoded cysteine to the conserved J-encoded phenylalanine. Sequences without an unambiguous match to a single V gene segment were excluded from the earlier analysis of about 630 of the donors. In an earlier analysis of 587 of the donors, V segments were called functional above 56.7% productive rearrangements and were called segregating when the between-donor standard deviation exceeded 5%. A statistical classification framework was developed to diagnose cytomegalovirus status using the catalog of TCR beta chain sequences. In a later analysis, TCR nucleotide sequences were compared against IMGT/GENE-DB human TR gene sequences so that V and J genes could be assigned. A later analysis assigned CDR3 sequences and most-parsimonious VDJ recombination scenarios with the TCRdist pipeline. In a later analysis, each TCR beta chain was defined by its CDR3 amino acid sequence together with its V-gene family, and reads lacking a unique V-gene family were excluded. To address suspected cross-contamination and a sequencing artifact, a later analysis removed over 500 highly shared, low-generation-probability nucleotide sequences. A later analysis calculated a clonal expansion index for each public chain from normalized within-repertoire ranks of inferred template counts. Generation probabilities in a later analysis came from a VDJ recombination model fitted to out-of-frame rearrangements, and those results were checked against IGoR. Hypergeometric tests were used in a later analysis to score TCR-TCR, TCR-HLA and TCR-CMV co-occurrence, with a repertoire-size bias correction applied to the TCR pairs. In a later analysis, false discovery rates were estimated by permuting HLA or CMV assignments 20 times. In a later analysis, co-occurring TCRs were grouped with DBSCAN, and TCRdist sequence similarity was added when clustering was performed within HLA-allele-positive subsets. Repertoires with fewer than 30,000 or more than 120,000 public chains, plus five repertoires with anomalous nucleotide sharing, were excluded from co-occurrence clustering. TCRdb mirrors the immuneACCESS table, restricted to in-frame sequences. Some clones are absent from its copies; in checked studies, under half trace to an unresolved V gene, and the reason for the others is unknown. D and trimming come from the DNA, and the V and J calls and clone size come from that table. This sample is represented by over 80,000 clones; around 72% of them were singletons. Over 3% of the sample is held by the ten biggest clonotypes.

Of note for this clone: Its antigen specificity is not known. Base-call qualities are not available, and no considerably larger clone is one nucleotide away.

Here is what the overall study found, with its caveats: Assigning TCR associations to individual alleles was difficult when HLA alleles, especially DR and DQ, strongly co-occurred. In a later analysis, TCR association rates were found to vary across HLA loci, with the most associated TCRs seen for DRB1 alleles and the fewest for HLA-C alleles. The sequencing pipeline was judged likely to have produced a cluster of highly shared sequence variants as a technical artifact. Several of the top co-occurrence clusters appeared to be linked to parvovirus B19, influenza, CMV and Epstein-Barr virus, according to a later analysis. The earlier analysis of about 600 of the donors excluded 15 to 20 rarely observed V segments, including chromosome 9 orphons, because counts were too low. In the study, roughly 160 TCR beta chains were listed as associated with cytomegalovirus. A later analysis found that most CMV-associated TCR beta chains appeared HLA-restricted, with HLA associations seemingly driven largely by CMV exposure. Because some donors lacked HLA typing at each locus, the association tests relied only on the typed subset. In this cohort, only TCR beta chains were sequenced, and detectable features were limited by the absence of alpha or paired-chain data. For the cohort, immune exposure information was limited to CMV serostatus. A few of the identified cytomegalovirus-associated TCR beta chains were confirmed in vitro to be specific for cytomegalovirus antigens. In a later analysis, HLA-associated TCR beta chains showed more clonal expansion and lower generation probabilities than non-associated chains that were equally common. Some IMGT-functional V segments, including TRBV6-2 and TRBV6-3, could not be distinguished by the 87-base-pair reads and were therefore excluded. In a later genetic analysis, a missense DCLRE1C variant was associated with V-gene and J-gene trimming of TCR beta chains, and the association was replicated in an independent cohort. Most TCR sequences were seen in very few donors, while some public TCRs were found in many individuals. The authors suggested that the approach could potentially be extended to other disease states and immunological phenotypes. In both the original and validation cohorts, the classifier was reported to diagnose cytomegalovirus status with high specificity and sensitivity. Linkage disequilibrium might explain the correlated functional status among segregating V segments, but an unknown experimental factor could not be ruled out. An earlier analysis of some 590 of the donors showed that most TCR beta V segments appeared in productive rearrangements either about 87% or about 30% of the time, which broadly matched IMGT annotations. A further reported finding was that TCR beta sequences accurately predicted the HLA-A and HLA-B alleles for most subjects in the first cohort. At a false discovery rate of 0.05, a later analysis linked some 17,000 TCR beta sequences to specific HLA alleles. Roughly uniform sequencing depth across donors was assumed in presence/absence analyses, although this assumption may not hold. According to a later genetic analysis, donors in an Asian-associated ancestry cluster had fewer N-insertions in productive TCRs than the approximately 700-donor mean.

The cohort consisted of more than 650 healthy bone marrow donors. All cohort members were sampled while nominally healthy, although unrecorded immune exposures were likely present. The donor was CMV seronegative and was included in the group of around 320 seronegative cohort members. A peripheral blood sample was collected from each donor, and TCR beta sequencing was performed on peripheral blood mononuclear cells. The Qiagen DNeasy Blood Extraction Kit was used to extract genomic DNA from the blood cell samples. The sequence is built from TRBV10-3 and TRBJ2-1, with 8 bases aligning to TRBD2. Sequencing was carried out using PBMCs. The receptor comes from a man aged 35-49 years in good health and CMV-seronegative. The DNA is as follows: TGTGCCGTCACCAAAACTAGCGGAGCATACAATGAGCAGTTCTTC. Translated, it reads CAVTKTSGAYNEQFF.